Listed below are T cell receptor beta chains from one sample, sequenced in a study of regulatory T cells in long-lasting Graves disease. TCRdb reprocessed the multiplex PCR reads via MiXCR and lists one record per CDR3 protein. The sample yields under 300,000 distinct CDR3 sequences, 20% to 25% seen once. This material consisted of peripheral blood mononuclear cells (PBMCs), taken at new diagnosis, from a patient treated with antithyroid drugs. All receptors derive from a female donor with Graves disease. The CDR3 runs from the conserved cysteine through the conserved F or W. D genes are given only for firm matches. Expanded clones get a size class; other rows say once, few or many, or leave the size out.

D gene	J gene	V gene	clone size	CDR3 protein	CDR3 DNA
.	TRBJ1-5	TRBV7-2	many	CASTPNPGGQPQHF	TGTGCCAGCACCCCGAATCCAGGAGGTCAGCCCCAGCATTTT
TRBD1	TRBJ1-2	TRBV3-1	many	CASSPRDREVYGYTF	TGTGCCAGCAGCCCCAGGGACAGGGAAGTCTATGGCTACACCTTC
.	TRBJ1-2	TRBV19	many	CASSIILGQQVNYGYTF	TGTGCCAGTAGTATCATCTTGGGGCAGCAAGTAAACTATGGCTACACCTTC
TRBD1	TRBJ1-1	TRBV2	many	CASQGGLTRTEAFF	TGTGCCAGCCAAGGGGGCTTAACAAGAACTGAAGCTTTCTTT
.	TRBJ1-1	TRBV6-2/TRBV6-3	many	CASSYLGRNTEAFF	TGTGCCAGCAGTTACTTAGGGCGCAACACTGAAGCTTTCTTT
.	TRBJ2-1	TRBV7-6	many	CASSLGVGRTGEQFF	TGTGCCAGCAGCCTGGGAGTAGGGCGGACGGGTGAGCAGTTCTTC
.	TRBJ1-4	TRBV28	.	CASSTPQGLNEKLFF	TGTGCCAGCAGTACCCCCCAGGGTCTTAATGAAAAACTGTTTTTT
.	TRBJ1-2	TRBV28	many	CASSSNRVRGYTF	TGTGCCAGCAGTTCCAACAGGGTTCGGGGCTACACCTTC
.	TRBJ1-3	TRBV7-2	.	CASSWTGNTIYF	TGTGCCAGCAGCTGGACTGGAAACACCATATATTTT
TRBD2	TRBJ2-1	TRBV7-2	.	CASRPPGLAVNEQFF	TGTGCCAGCAGACCGCCGGGACTAGCGGTAAATGAGCAGTTCTTC
TRBD2	TRBJ2-3	TRBV24-1	few	CATGTSGGRHTQYF	TGTGCCACCGGGACTAGTGGCGGCCGGCATACGCAGTATTTT
.	TRBJ1-2	TRBV19	few	CASSVRNRMEGVIGYTF	TGTGCCAGTAGTGTGAGGAACCGAATGGAAGGGGTCATTGGCTACACCTTC
.	TRBJ1-1	TRBV10-3	few	CAIGGGGDTEAFF	TGTGCCATCGGGGGGGGGGGAGACACTGAAGCTTTCTTT
.	TRBJ1-1	TRBV5-1	many	CASSPKPQGRMNTEAFF	TGCGCCAGCAGCCCGAAGCCACAGGGTAGGATGAACACTGAAGCTTTCTTT
.	TRBJ2-1	TRBV7-3	many	CASSFQVGNEQFF	TGTGCCAGCAGCTTCCAGGTGGGGAATGAGCAGTTCTTC
TRBD2	TRBJ2-1	TRBV4-2	many	CASSQERGGARNEQFF	TGTGCCAGCAGCCAGGAGCGGGGGGGAGCTCGGAATGAGCAGTTCTTC
.	TRBJ2-3	TRBV5-6	many	CASSLGTTGTDTQYF	TGTGCCAGCAGCTTGGGGACTACCGGCACAGATACGCAGTATTTT
.	TRBJ2-7	TRBV12-3/TRBV12-4	many	CASSRSQGTEQYF	TGTGCCAGCAGCAGATCCCAGGGGACCGAGCAGTACTTC
TRBD2	TRBJ2-1	TRBV7-6	.	CASSDRGRGHNEQFF	TGTGCCAGCAGCGACCGGGGGAGGGGCCACAATGAGCAGTTCTTC
TRBD1	TRBJ2-3	TRBV20-1	many	CSAPDRGGSDTQYF	TGCAGTGCCCCGGACAGGGGAGGTTCAGATACGCAGTATTTT
.	TRBJ2-5	TRBV6-1	many	CASMGSKVGGETQYF	TGTGCCAGCATGGGGTCCAAGGTTGGGGGAGAGACCCAGTACTTC
TRBD2	TRBJ2-3	TRBV12-3/TRBV12-4	many	CASSKRASGTSTDTQYF	TGTGCCAGCAGTAAGAGGGCTAGCGGGACTAGCACAGATACGCAGTATTTT
.	TRBJ2-5	TRBV5-1	many	CASSKGPETQYF	TGCGCCAGCAGCAAGGGTCCAGAGACCCAGTACTTC
.	TRBJ2-5	TRBV28	many	CASSPPTGLPETQYF	TGTGCCAGCAGCCCTCCTACAGGGTTGCCAGAGACCCAGTACTTC
TRBD1	TRBJ2-7	TRBV7-2	many	CASSIQMGQGDEQYF	TGTGCCAGCAGCATTCAAATGGGACAGGGGGACGAGCAGTACTTC
TRBD2	TRBJ2-2	TRBV5-1	many	CASSSGLANTGELFF	TGTGCCAGCAGCTCGGGACTAGCGAACACCGGGGAGCTGTTTTTT
TRBD2	TRBJ2-2	TRBV19	few	CASSPNIGREEFTGELFF	TGTGCCAGTAGTCCAAACATCGGGCGGGAGGAATTCACCGGGGAGCTGTTTTTT
TRBD2	TRBJ2-1	TRBV30	many	CAWRAGTSPHNEQFF	TGTGCCTGGAGGGCGGGGACTAGCCCGCACAATGAGCAGTTCTTC
.	TRBJ2-2	TRBV7-3	many	CASSEQGNTGELFF	TGTGCCAGCAGCGAACAAGGGAACACCGGGGAGCTGTTTTTT
.	TRBJ1-2	TRBV7-9	many	CASSSTGRDDYGYTF	TGTGCCAGCAGCTCGACAGGAAGGGATGACTATGGCTACACCTTC
TRBD1	TRBJ2-2	TRBV5-1	many	CASSATGTANTGELFF	TGCGCCAGCAGCGCAACCGGGACAGCCAACACCGGGGAGCTGTTTTTT
.	TRBJ2-5	TRBV15	.	CATSIYGAEGETQYF	TGTGCCACCAGCATCTACGGGGCCGAGGGAGAGACCCAGTACTTC
TRBD1	TRBJ2-7	TRBV20-1	many	CSANGQGGQSEQYF	TGCAGTGCTAACGGACAGGGGGGGCAATCCGAGCAGTACTTC
TRBD1	TRBJ2-7	TRBV12-3/TRBV12-4	many	CASSLGPGQGGEQYF	TGTGCCAGCAGCCTGGGGCCGGGACAGGGGGGCGAGCAGTACTTC
.	TRBJ1-1	TRBV6-2/TRBV6-3	many	CASSDPLSEAFF	TGTGCCAGCAGTGACCCGCTAAGTGAAGCTTTCTTT
TRBD1	TRBJ1-5	TRBV19	.	CASSIFWDRGNQPQHF	TGTGCCAGTAGTATTTTTTGGGACAGGGGGAATCAGCCCCAGCATTTT
TRBD2	TRBJ2-1	TRBV7-2	many	CASSLNPGLAADEQFF	TGTGCCAGCAGCTTAAATCCGGGACTAGCCGCAGATGAGCAGTTCTTC
TRBD1	TRBJ1-2	TRBV2	many	CASSRTGLYGYTF	TGTGCCAGCAGTCGGACAGGGCTCTATGGCTACACCTTC
.	TRBJ2-1	TRBV7-3	many	CASSLTNRHPPSQVEQFF	TGTGCCAGCAGCTTAACGAATCGACATCCCCCCTCGCAGGTTGAGCAGTTCTTC
TRBD1	TRBJ1-1	TRBV4-3	few	CASSHLGQGHTEAFF	TGCGCCAGCAGCCACCTCGGACAGGGGCACACTGAAGCTTTCTTT
.	TRBJ1-4	TRBV10-2	many	CASRDAGGTAREKLFF	TGCGCCAGCAGGGACGCCGGTGGTACCGCCAGGGAAAAACTGTTTTTT
.	TRBJ1-2	TRBV6-1	many	CASIDRNYGYTF	TGTGCCAGCATCGACCGAAACTATGGCTACACCTTC
.	TRBJ1-1	TRBV9	many	CASSVGLDYTEAFF	TGTGCCAGCAGCGTAGGGTTGGACTACACTGAAGCTTTCTTT